These 23 T cell receptor beta chains share one sample of origin, sequenced in a study of T cell responses to AZD1222 COVID-19 vaccine. Sequencing was performed with immunoSEQ multiplex PCR; in TCRdb, only in-frame clones are kept and a portion is missing. Found here are approximately 82,000 clones, approximately 91% of them singletons; the top ten hold around 5.2%. The source material was peripheral blood, sampled on day 0 of AZD1222 vaccination. The receptors stem from an adult in good health.

This chain joins TRBV2 and TRBJ2-2; 8 bases are a match to TRBD2. J was trimmed by 4 bases and V by 10 bases; bases with no gene match: 14. Germline-derived CDR1 and CDR2 are SNHLY and FYNNEI. This CDR3 contains 16 residues. CDR3 loop: CATKSGGRSLTGELFF. CDR3 sequence (DNA): TGTGCCACTAAGTCGGGGGGGCGATCCCTCACCGGGGAGCTGTTTTTT.

This chain connects TRBV12-3 or TRBV12-4 to TRBJ1-5; tentative D call: TRBD1 (5 bases). With 8 bases removed from V and 5 bases from J, the gap between germline ends came to 10 bases. CDR3 size: 12 residues. Written as DNA, the CDR3 is TGTGCCAGCGGAGGGACTTATCAGCCCCAGCATTTT. This translates into CASGGTYQPQHF.

The rearrangement links TRBV11-3 to TRBJ1-3; D not resolved. V was clipped by 4 bases and J by 0 bases, with 10 bases between them. Germline V CDR1 and CDR2: SGHNT, YENEEA. The length of the CDR3 is 15 residues. This chain's CDR3 is CASSSDGLSGNTIYF. DNA for the CDR3: TGTGCCAGCAGCTCGGACGGGCTCTCTGGAAACACCATATATTTT.

This CDR3 reads CASSLEVGGKRTGELFF. The CDR3 nucleotides are TGTGCCAGCAGCTTGGAAGTAGGGGGCAAGCGCACCGGGGAGCTGTTTTTT. The V call is TRBV5-4, the J call TRBJ2-2; 7 bases agree with TRBD1. Unmatched junction bases numbered 9, after V lost 0 bases and J lost 4 bases. This CDR3 spans 17 amino acids. Germline V gene sequence: CDR1 SGHNT, CDR2 YYREEE (reference sequence).

V and J are TRBV6-5 and TRBJ2-6; perhaps TRBD2 as D (5 bases). The V end was cut by 2 bases, the J end by 1 base, with 6 bases between. The CDR3 spans 15 residues. Germline V gives CDR1 MNHEY, CDR2 SVGAGI. The CDR3 DNA follows: TGTGCCAGCAGTTACGAGGGTTCTGGGGCCAACGTCCTGACTTTC. Its protein is CASSYEGSGANVLTF.

The gene calls are TRBV5-1 and TRBJ2-4; TRBD1 matches at 11 bases. The V and J ends lost 4 bases and 1 base, in that order; junction bases with no gene match: 7. This CDR3 has 17 amino acids. In germline, CDR1 is SGHRS, CDR2 YFSETQ. The CDR3 DNA is TGCGCCAGCAGCAGGGGACAGGGGGAAGGGGCCAAAAACATTCAGTACTTC. Amino acids: CASSRGQGEGAKNIQYF. Drawing the rest from reference TRBV5-1 and TRBJ2-4, the complete variable domain is KAGVTQTPRYLIKTRGQQVTLSCSPISGHRSVSWYQQTPGQGLQFLFEYFSETQRNKGNFPGRFSGRQFSNSRSEMNVSTLELGDSALYLCASSRGQGEGAKNIQYFGAGTRLSVL.

The V gene is TRBV5-1, the J gene TRBJ1-1; 7 bases map to TRBD1. This CDR3 has 15 amino acids. Per germline, CDR1 SGHRS and CDR2 YFSETQ. Germline trimming cut 3 bases from V and 0 bases from J; bases unmatched to any gene: 5. CDR3 sequence reads: CASSSGGLMNTEAFF. The CDR3 DNA reads TGCGCCAGCAGCTCAGGGGGGTTGATGAACACTGAAGCTTTCTTT. Combining the CDR3 with reference TRBV5-1 and TRBJ1-1 gives the whole variable domain KAGVTQTPRYLIKTRGQQVTLSCSPISGHRSVSWYQQTPGQGLQFLFEYFSETQRNKGNFPGRFSGRQFSNSRSEMNVSTLELGDSALYLCASSSGGLMNTEAFFGQGTRLTVV.

The gene calls are TRBV28 and TRBJ2-7; 8 bases map to TRBD1. Germline loops: CDR1 MDHEN, CDR2 SYDVKM. There are 13 residues in the CDR3. V shed 6 bases, J shed 5 bases, and the junction held 6 bases outside the gene matches. The CDR3 nucleotides are TGTGCCAGCAGGTTACAGGGGGGACACGAGCAGTACTTC. Translation gives CASRLQGGHEQYF. The full variable domain, its missing parts supplied by reference TRBV28 and TRBJ2-7, is DVKVTQSSRYLVKRTGEKVFLECVQDMDHENMFWYRQDPGLGLRLIYFSYDVKMKEKGDIPEGYSVSREKKERFSLILESASTNQTSMYLCASRLQGGHEQYFGPGTRLTVT.

The V call is TRBV28, the J call TRBJ1-1; 7 bases are shared with TRBD1. The CDR3 has 15 amino acids. Germline CDR1 is MDHEN and CDR2 is SYDVKM. The J segment lost 1 base and the V segment lost 6 bases, leaving 8 bases of the junction unmatched. CDR3 DNA: TGTGCCAGCAGGTCCCAGGGACAGAGGAACACTGAAGCTTTCTTT. Amino acids: CASRSQGQRNTEAFF.

The genes are TRBV12-3 or TRBV12-4 and TRBJ1-6; 9 bases are shared with TRBD1. With V trimmed by 5 bases and J by 14 bases, 7 bases remained unmatched. The CDR3 is 13 residues long. The CDR3 nucleotides are TGTGCCAGCAGTCAACAGGGGGCAGGGTCCCTCCACTTT. Amino acid sequence: CASSQQGAGSLHF.

The chain combines TRBV9 with TRBJ1-6; D might be TRBD1 (6 bases). The germline gives CDR1 SGDLS, CDR2 YYNGEE. V lost 3 bases, J lost 0 bases, and 10 bases lay in between. The length of the CDR3 is 16 residues. The CDR3 nucleotides are TGTGCCAGCAGCGAGACAGGTTACTCCTATAATTCACCCCTCCACTTT. This translates into CASSETGYSYNSPLHF.

The chain carries TRBV11-2 and TRBJ2-5; D might be TRBD2 (5 bases). V shed 4 bases and J shed 5 bases, with 11 bases lying between them. CDR1 is SGHAT and CDR2 is FQNNGV in the germline V gene. CDR3 length: 13 residues. The chain's CDR3 is CASSSLDRETQYF. The DNA for the CDR3 is TGTGCCAGCAGCTCACTAGACCGGGAGACCCAGTACTTC.

The J gene is TRBJ1-6, the V gene TRBV6-5, with a possible D match to TRBD1 (5 bases). This CDR3 has 14 amino acids. Trimming pared 2 bases from V and 9 bases from J, leaving 11 bases between. Germline lookup yields CDR1 MNHEY and CDR2 SVGAGI. CDR3 sequence (DNA): TGTGCCAGCAGTTACGGGGGGGGGAGTTCACCCCTCCACTTT. It is translated as CASSYGGGSSPLHF.

The chain links TRBV6-5 to TRBJ2-5, with D hard to call. This CDR3 is built from 14 residues. V gave up 0 bases and J gave up 2 bases, with 7 bases separating them. Germline CDR1 MNHEY, CDR2 SVGAGI. CDR3 nucleotide sequence: TGTGCCAGCAGTTACTCGGGTACTCAAGAGACCCAGTACTTC. Amino acid sequence: CASSYSGTQETQYF.

The CDR3 nucleotides are TGTGCCATCAGCCCCGGACAGGGTATCGGGGCCAACGTCCTGACTTTC. Translated: CAISPGQGIGANVLTF. This chain links TRBV10-3 with TRBJ2-6, with 8 bases matching TRBD1. The germline gives CDR1 ENHRY, CDR2 SYGVKD. CDR3 size: 16 residues. The junction had 8 bases not matched to a gene; V was cut back by 6 bases and J by 4 bases.

The chain recombines TRBV19 with TRBJ2-3, with 9 bases matching TRBD2. This CDR3 is 15 amino acids long. V lost 7 bases to trimming and J lost 1 base; unmatched junction nucleotides: 6. Germline V gives CDR1 LNHDA, CDR2 SQIVND (reference sequence). CDR3 residues: CASTSGAVGTDTQYF. CDR3 nucleotides: TGTGCCAGTACTAGCGGGGCGGTGGGCACAGATACGCAGTATTTT.

The chain joins TRBV7-2 to TRBJ2-1, with 7 positions matching TRBD1. Germline V gives CDR1 SGHTA, CDR2 FQGNSA. V shed 2 bases, J shed 4 bases, and the junction held 5 bases outside the gene matches. CDR3 size: 15 residues. Here the CDR3 reads CASSLIPGQYNEQFF. Written as DNA, the CDR3 is TGTGCCAGCAGCTTAATCCCGGGACAGTACAATGAGCAGTTCTTC. Variable domain in full (rest from reference TRBV7-2 and TRBJ2-1): GAGVSQSPSNKVTEKGKDVELRCDPISGHTALYWYRQSLGQGLEFLIYFQGNSAPDKSGLPSDRFSAERTGGSVSTLTIQRTQQEDSAVYLCASSLIPGQYNEQFFGPGTRLTVL.

The V gene is TRBV19, the J gene TRBJ1-4, with D hard to call. V lost 3 bases and J lost 7, with 3 bases in between. CDR3 length: 11 amino acids. Germline lookup yields CDR1 LNHDA and CDR2 SQIVND (reference sequence). CDR3 in DNA: TGTGCCAGTAGTATCAGTGAAAAACTGTTTTTT. Translated: CASSISEKLFF.

The chain uses TRBV10-2 and TRBJ1-6; no firm D call. CDR1 and CDR2 from the germline V gene are WSHSY and SAAADI. CDR3 length equals 15 residues. V was clipped by 2 bases and J by 5 bases, with 10 bases between them. The CDR3 DNA reads TGCGCCAGCAGTGAGAGGCAGCATAATAATTCACCCCTCCACTTT. This codes for CASSERQHNNSPLHF.

The chain combines TRBV19 with TRBJ2-5, with 9 nucleotides matching TRBD2. V was clipped by 1 base and J by 2 bases; unmatched bases: 2. This CDR3 is built from 15 residues. From germline, CDR1 is LNHDA and CDR2 SQIVND (reference sequence). CDR3 region: CASSIAGLAQETQYF. The CDR3, as DNA: TGTGCCAGTAGTATAGCCGGACTAGCGCAAGAGACCCAGTACTTC.

A single count supports this clone. Other DNA sequences in the sample encode the same CDR3. The CDR3 DNA follows: TGTGCCAGCAGCTCGGGACAGGGGAGTGAAAAACTGTTTTTT. It codes for CASSSGQGSEKLFF. The genes are TRBV5-5 and TRBJ1-4, with 10 nucleotides matching TRBD1. The junction had 3 bases not matched to a gene; V was cut back by 3 bases and J by 7 bases. CDR3 length: 14 residues. Germline CDR1 SGHKS, CDR2 YYEKEE (reference sequence).

The CDR3 sequence is CASSLQLPEGTQYF. In DNA form, the CDR3 reads TGTGCCAGCTCACTACAGCTACCGGAGGGGACCCAGTACTTC. The J gene is TRBJ2-5, the V gene TRBV18, with a weak D call TRBD2 (6 bases). Germline V gene lookup returns CDR1 KGHSH and CDR2 LQKENI. The V and J ends lost 4 bases and 7 bases respectively, with 16 bases between them. The CDR3 runs to 14 residues.

V and J are TRBV5-8 and TRBJ2-2; D is possibly TRBD2 (6 bases). V lost 3 bases and J lost 3, with 15 bases in between. Germline CDR1 reads SGHTS; CDR2 reads YDEGEE. This CDR3 is built from 16 residues. CDR3 coding DNA: TGTGCCAGCAGCTACGGCGCGGGATGGGACACCGGGGAGCTGTTTTTT. Translated, it gives CASSYGAGWDTGELFF.